A single sample gave rise to the 14 T cell receptor beta chains below, sequenced in a study of identifying expanded T cells in peripheral blood. Profiled with immunoSEQ multiplex PCR; TCRdb holds only in-frame clones, not every one. The table records around 82,000 clones, roughly 84% of them present only once. The specimen sequenced was blood. The receptors stem from a person aged 18 to 75 in good health.

The CDR3 nucleotides read TGCGCCAGCGGGCTAGCGGATACAGATACGCAGTATTTT. It specifies CASGLADTDTQYF. The V gene is TRBV5-1, the J gene TRBJ2-3; TRBD2 agrees at 7 bases. The CDR3 consists of 13 residues. V was clipped by 7 bases and J by 3 bases; unmatched bases: 5. The germline gives CDR1 SGHRS, CDR2 YFSETQ.

This chain uses TRBV4-3 with TRBJ2-7; D is unclear. From germline, CDR1 is LGHNA and CDR2 YSLEER. The CDR3 length is 18 residues. V was shortened by 0 bases and J by 1 base, with 19 bases between the two germline ends. The CDR3 loop is CASSQEARQDFISYEQYF. In nucleotides, the CDR3 is TGCGCCAGCAGCCAAGAGGCCCGACAAGACTTCATATCCTACGAGCAGTACTTC.

V and J are TRBV5-8 and TRBJ2-5; 7 bases are a match to TRBD2. Germline assignment: CDR1 SGHTS and CDR2 YDEGEE. The CDR3 runs 13 residues. The ends lost 4 bases at V and 5 bases at J; junction bases unmatched: 5. The CDR3 here is CASSKGLPETQYF. CDR3 nucleotides: TGTGCCAGCAGCAAGGGACTACCGGAGACCCAGTACTTC.

The chain joins TRBV7-3 to TRBJ1-1; D is perhaps TRBD1 (5 bases). Looked up from germline, CDR1 is SGHTA and CDR2 is FQGTGA. The CDR3 covers 16 residues. The germline V and J ends were trimmed by 1 base and 4 bases, with 16 bases remaining between them. The CDR3 sequence is CASSLIGGSQATEAFF. CDR3 sequence (DNA): TGTGCCAGCAGCTTAATTGGGGGGAGTCAAGCCACTGAAGCTTTCTTT.

The chain carries TRBV5-1 and TRBJ2-7; 8 bases are shared with TRBD1. Looked up from germline, CDR1 is SGHRS and CDR2 is YFSETQ. V dropped 6 bases and J dropped 5; count of bases not matched to a gene: 16. The CDR3 loop spans 16 amino acids. CDR3 region: CASNLRGTGTLNEQYF. As DNA, the CDR3 is TGCGCCAGCAATCTTAGGGGGACAGGCACATTGAACGAGCAGTACTTC.

This clone was seen just once. The chain uses TRBV7-2 and TRBJ2-3; D call uncertain. CDR3 length equals 15 residues. Between the trimmed V and J ends, which lost 6 bases and 5 bases, there was a span of 18 bases. The germline V gene has CDR1 SGHTA and CDR2 FQGNSA. CDR3 residues: CASRRAGEVEDTQYF. The CDR3 DNA reads as TGTGCCAGCAGAAGGGCCGGAGAGGTAGAAGATACGCAGTATTTT.

The chain employs TRBV27 and TRBJ2-7, with 9 bases matching TRBD1. The CDR3 spans 14 residues. Trimming cost V 6 bases and J 4 bases; bases outside gene matches: 7. CDR1 is MNHEY and CDR2 is SMNVEV in the germline V gene (reference sequence). The CDR3 sequence is CASSPGTGKYEQYF. The CDR3 region has the DNA TGTGCCAGCAGCCCCGGGACAGGGAAGTACGAGCAGTACTTC.

This chain uses TRBV29-1 with TRBJ2-5; D is uncertain. V lost 1 base and J 4 bases, leaving 10 bases between the germline ends. The CDR3 spans 13 residues. CDR1 and CDR2 from the germline V gene are SQVTM and ANQGSEA. CDR3 nucleotide sequence: TGCAGCGTTGAAGTCACCTGGGGAGAGACCCAGTACTTC. This gives the protein CSVEVTWGETQYF.

This rearrangement joins TRBV5-1 to TRBJ1-4; unclear D gene. Trimming left V 4 bases short and J 4 bases short, with 17 bases between. This CDR3 region has 16 residues. Germline lookup yields CDR1 SGHRS and CDR2 YFSETQ. CDR3 in amino acids: CASSPGGLGLNEKLFF. CDR3 nucleotides: TGCGCCAGCAGCCCGGGAGGTTTGGGCCTTAATGAAAAACTGTTTTTT. Looking up the rest from reference TRBV5-1 and TRBJ1-4 gives the full variable domain: KAGVTQTPRYLIKTRGQQVTLSCSPISGHRSVSWYQQTPGQGLQFLFEYFSETQRNKGNFPGRFSGRQFSNSRSEMNVSTLELGDSALYLCASSPGGLGLNEKLFFGSGTQLSVL.

On this clone itself: An end of the junction differs from the germline gene, which may be a read error. The chain uses TRBV19 and TRBJ2-6, with 8 bases lining up with TRBD1. The CDR3 totals 13 residues. Germline V gene data show CDR1 as LNHDA and CDR2 as SQIVND (reference sequence). CDR3 in DNA: TGTGCCAGTAGTTCATGGGACAGGTTCGTTTCGGCTTTC. This sequence encodes CASSSWDRFVSAF.

This chain links TRBV7-9 with TRBJ2-1; no definite D call. The germline CDR1 and CDR2 sequences are SEHNR and FQNEAQ (reference sequence). V was trimmed by 5 bases and J by 4 bases, leaving 18 bases between them. The CDR3 loop spans 16 amino acids. The DNA for the CDR3 is TGTGCCAGCAGCCTGCTTGTAGCCGGATGGTACAATGAGCAGTTCTTC. The encoded protein is CASSLLVAGWYNEQFF.

The rearrangement links TRBV25-1 to TRBJ2-3, with a tentative D call TRBD2 (5 bases). Germline loops: CDR1 MGHDK, CDR2 SYGVNS. CDR3 length equals 16 residues. The V and J ends lost 1 base and 2 bases respectively, with 13 bases between them. CDR3 coding DNA: TGTGCCAGCAGTGAATCGGAGGTTCCCTTCACAGATACGCAGTATTTT. Protein product: CASSESEVPFTDTQYF.

The genes are TRBV11-3 and TRBJ2-1, with TRBD2 as a possible D gene (6 bases). Germline V gene lookup returns CDR1 SGHNT and CDR2 YENEEA. V dropped 2 bases and J dropped 4 bases, with 27 bases sitting between them. The CDR3 consists of 20 residues. The CDR3 coding sequence is TGTGCCAGCAGCTTATGGGGTTGGGCTAGCGCCCGACCCGGATACAATGAGCAGTTCTTC. Encoded protein: CASSLWGWASARPGYNEQFF.

The rearrangement joins TRBV29-1 to TRBJ1-1; tentatively, D is TRBD1 (5 bases). Trimming left V 5 bases short and J 2 bases short, with 9 bases between. The germline gives CDR1 SQVTM, CDR2 ANQGSEA. This CDR3 has 12 residues. The CDR3 loop is CSVIQENTEAFF. CDR3 DNA sequence: TGCAGCGTTATACAGGAAAACACTGAAGCTTTCTTT.